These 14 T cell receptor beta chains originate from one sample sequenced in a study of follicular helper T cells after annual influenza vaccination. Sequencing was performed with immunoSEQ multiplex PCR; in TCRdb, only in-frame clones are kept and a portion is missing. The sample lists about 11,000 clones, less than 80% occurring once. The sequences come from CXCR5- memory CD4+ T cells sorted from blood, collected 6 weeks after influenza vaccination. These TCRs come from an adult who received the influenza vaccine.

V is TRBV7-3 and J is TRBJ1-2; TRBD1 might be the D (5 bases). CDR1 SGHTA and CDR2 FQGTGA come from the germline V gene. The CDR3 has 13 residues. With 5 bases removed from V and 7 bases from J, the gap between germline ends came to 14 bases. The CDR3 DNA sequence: TGTGCCAGCAGCCAACACCCTCAGGGTGGCTACACCTTC. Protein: CASSQHPQGGYTF.

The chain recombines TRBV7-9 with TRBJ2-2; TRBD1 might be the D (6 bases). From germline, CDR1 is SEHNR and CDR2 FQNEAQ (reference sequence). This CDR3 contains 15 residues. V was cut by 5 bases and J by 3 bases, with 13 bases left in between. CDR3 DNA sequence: TGTGCCAGCAGCCTACAGGGAGCGGACACCGGGGAGCTGTTTTTT. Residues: CASSLQGADTGELFF.

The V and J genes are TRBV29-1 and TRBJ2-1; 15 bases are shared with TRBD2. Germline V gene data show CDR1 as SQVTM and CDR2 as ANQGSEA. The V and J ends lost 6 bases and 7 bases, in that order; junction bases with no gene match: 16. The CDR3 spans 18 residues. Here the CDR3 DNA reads TGCAGCGTCGCTTGGACTAGCGGGGGGGCCACGAGAAGGAATGAGCAGTTCTTC. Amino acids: CSVAWTSGGATRRNEQFF.

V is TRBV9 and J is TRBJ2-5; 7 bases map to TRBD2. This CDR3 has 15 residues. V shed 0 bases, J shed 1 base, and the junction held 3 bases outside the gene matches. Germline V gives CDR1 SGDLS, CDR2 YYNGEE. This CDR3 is CASSVDSGIQETQYF. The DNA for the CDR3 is TGTGCCAGCAGCGTAGACAGCGGGATCCAAGAGACCCAGTACTTC. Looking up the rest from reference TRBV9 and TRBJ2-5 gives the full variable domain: DSGVTQTPKHLITATGQRVTLRCSPRSGDLSVYWYQQSLDQGLQFLIQYYNGEERAKGNILERFSAQQFPDLHSELNLSSLELGDSALYFCASSVDSGIQETQYFGPGTRLLVL.

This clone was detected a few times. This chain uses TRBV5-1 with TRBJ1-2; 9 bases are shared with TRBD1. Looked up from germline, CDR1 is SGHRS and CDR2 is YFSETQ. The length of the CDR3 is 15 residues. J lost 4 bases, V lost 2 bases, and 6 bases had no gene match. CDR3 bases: TGCGCCAGCAGCTTAGGGGACAGGGTGGGCTATGGCTACACCTTC. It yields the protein CASSLGDRVGYGYTF.

CDR3 coding DNA: TGTGCCAGCAGCCCCGGGGGGGCTAGGAATGAGCAGTTCTTC. Protein product: CASSPGGARNEQFF. The rearrangement joins TRBV28 to TRBJ2-1; 8 bases match TRBD2. Looked up from germline, CDR1 is MDHEN and CDR2 is SYDVKM. The length of the CDR3 is 14 residues. J was trimmed by 7 bases and V by 6 bases; bases with no gene match: 8. The entire variable domain, with the rest obtained from reference TRBV28 and TRBJ2-1, is as follows: DVKVTQSSRYLVKRTGEKVFLECVQDMDHENMFWYRQDPGLGLRLIYFSYDVKMKEKGDIPEGYSVSREKKERFSLILESASTNQTSMYLCASSPGGARNEQFFGPGTRLTVL.

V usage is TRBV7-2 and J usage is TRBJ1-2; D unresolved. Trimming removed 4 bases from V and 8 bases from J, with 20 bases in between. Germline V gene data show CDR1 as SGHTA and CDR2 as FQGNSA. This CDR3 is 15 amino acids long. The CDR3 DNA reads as TGTGCCAGCAGCTCTTACGGCGCGGAATTGGGAGGCTACACCTTC. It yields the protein CASSSYGAELGGYTF.

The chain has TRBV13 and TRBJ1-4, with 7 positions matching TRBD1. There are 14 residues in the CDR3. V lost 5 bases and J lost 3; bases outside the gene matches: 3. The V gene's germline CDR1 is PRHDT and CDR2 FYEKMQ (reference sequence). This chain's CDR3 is CASSRGQPNEKLFF. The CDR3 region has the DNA TGTGCCAGCAGCCGGGGACAGCCTAATGAAAAACTGTTTTTT.

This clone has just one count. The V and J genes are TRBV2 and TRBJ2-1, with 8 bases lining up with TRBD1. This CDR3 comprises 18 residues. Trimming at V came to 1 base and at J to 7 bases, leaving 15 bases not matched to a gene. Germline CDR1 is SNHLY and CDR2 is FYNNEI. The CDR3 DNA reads TGTGCCAGCAGTGAAGTGGTGGCAGTCAGGGGGCGTGAGAATGAGCAGTTCTTC. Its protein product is CASSEVVAVRGRENEQFF.

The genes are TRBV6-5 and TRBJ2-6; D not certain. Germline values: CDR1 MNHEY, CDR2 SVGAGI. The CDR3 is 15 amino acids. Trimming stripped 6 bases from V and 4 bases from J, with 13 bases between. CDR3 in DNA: TGTGCCAGCAGGCCGGAAGTTTCCGGGGCCAACGTCCTGACTTTC. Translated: CASRPEVSGANVLTF.

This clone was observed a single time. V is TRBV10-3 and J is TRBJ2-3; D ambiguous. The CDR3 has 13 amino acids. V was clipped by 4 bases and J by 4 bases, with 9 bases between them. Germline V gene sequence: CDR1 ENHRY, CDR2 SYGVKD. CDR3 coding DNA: TGTGCCATCAGTGGGGTCCCGGCAGATACGCAGTATTTT. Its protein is CAISGVPADTQYF.

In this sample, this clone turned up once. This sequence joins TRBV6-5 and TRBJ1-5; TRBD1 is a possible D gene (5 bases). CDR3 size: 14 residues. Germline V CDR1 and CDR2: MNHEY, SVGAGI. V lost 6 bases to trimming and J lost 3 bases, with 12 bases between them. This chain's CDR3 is CASSTWGPNQPQHF. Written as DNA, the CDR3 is TGTGCCAGCAGCACGTGGGGACCCAATCAGCCCCAGCATTTT.

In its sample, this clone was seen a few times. The CDR3 coding sequence is TGTGCCAGCAGTGAATCGACAGGGATGGGTTCACCCCTCCACTTT. The encoded protein is CASSESTGMGSPLHF. The V gene is TRBV25-1, the J gene TRBJ1-6, with 7 bases lining up with TRBD1. The CDR3 runs to 15 residues. CDR1 and CDR2 (germline): MGHDK, SYGVNS. Losses at the gene ends were 1 base for V and 9 bases for J; bases not matched to a gene: 6.

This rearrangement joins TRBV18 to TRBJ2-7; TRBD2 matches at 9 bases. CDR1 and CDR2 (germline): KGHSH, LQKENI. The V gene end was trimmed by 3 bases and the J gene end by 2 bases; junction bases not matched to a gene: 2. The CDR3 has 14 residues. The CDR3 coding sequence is TGTGCCAGCTCACCCGGGACTAGCACCTACGAGCAGTACTTC. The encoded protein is CASSPGTSTYEQYF.